These 22 T cell receptor beta chains originate from one sample sequenced in a study of T cell clones after liver transplantation. Sequencing was performed with immunoSEQ multiplex PCR; in TCRdb, only in-frame clones are kept and a portion is missing. The sample records about 47,000 clones, about nine tenths being singletons. This specimen was CD8+ T cells from blood, taken 12 months after liver transplant. The receptors were gathered from a human patient who received a liver transplant. Part of the T cells may come from the graft donor.

The chain combines TRBV28 with TRBJ2-7; 7 bases agree with TRBD2. V lost 4 bases, J lost 3 bases, and 6 bases stayed unmatched. Germline CDR1 MDHEN, CDR2 SYDVKM. This CDR3 contains 14 residues. For the CDR3, the DNA is TGTGCCAGCAGTTCAGATTGGGGGGGCTACGAGCAGTACTTC. Residues: CASSSDWGGYEQYF.

This clone was detected a few times. The chain is built from TRBV4-2 and TRBJ2-7, with a tentative D call TRBD2 (6 bases). The CDR3 loop spans 14 amino acids. Germline CDR1 is LGHNA and CDR2 is YNFKEQ. V shed 0 bases and J shed 2 bases, with 8 bases lying between them. The CDR3 here is CASSQDERAYEQYF. CDR3 coding DNA: TGTGCCAGCAGCCAAGATGAGCGGGCCTACGAGCAGTACTTC.

The genes are TRBV7-3 and TRBJ2-7; either TRBD1 or TRBD2 may supply D (5 bases each). The germline gives CDR1 SGHTA, CDR2 FQGTGA. V was shortened by 5 bases and J by 3 bases, with 11 bases between the two germline ends. This CDR3 is 13 amino acids long. The CDR3 region has the DNA TGTGCCAGCAGCCTGGGACCAAACTACGAGCAGTACTTC. Its translation: CASSLGPNYEQYF.

This clone was observed a few times. The V gene is TRBV5-6, the J gene TRBJ2-3, with 8 nucleotides matching TRBD2. The V gene's germline CDR1 is SGHDT and CDR2 YYEEEE. V was pared by 2 bases and J by 0 bases, with 5 bases of the junction left unmatched. This CDR3 comprises 16 residues. CDR3 protein: CASSFELAASTDTQYF. The CDR3 nucleotides read TGTGCCAGCAGCTTCGAACTAGCGGCCAGCACAGATACGCAGTATTTT.

The rearrangement links TRBV15 to TRBJ2-5; D ambiguous. The V and J ends lost 1 base and 5 bases respectively, with 5 bases between them. The V gene's germline CDR1 is LNHNV and CDR2 YYDKDF (reference sequence). The CDR3 consists of 12 residues. CDR3 sequence reads: CATSRAPETQYF. The CDR3 nucleotides read TGTGCCACCAGCAGAGCACCGGAGACCCAGTACTTC.

The CDR3 DNA reads TGCAGCTGCGGGACAACTAACTATGGCTACACCTTC. It yields the protein CSCGTTNYGYTF. The J gene is TRBJ1-2, the V gene TRBV29-1; weak D call: TRBD1 (6 bases). The V and J ends lost 8 bases and 0 bases respectively, with 10 bases between them. Germline V lookup: CDR1 SQVTM, CDR2 ANQGSEA. The CDR3 consists of 12 residues.

This clone was seen a single time. The genes are TRBV9 and TRBJ2-7; a possible D gene is TRBD1 (5 bases). CDR3 length: 16 amino acids. Looked up from germline, CDR1 is SGDLS and CDR2 is YYNGEE. The ends were cut back, 1 base at V and 5 bases at J, with 19 bases in the middle. The DNA for the CDR3 is TGTGCCAGCAGCGTAAGTGGGGCCAGAGGTGTGGACGAGCAGTACTTC. Its protein product is CASSVSGARGVDEQYF.

The V call is TRBV5-1, the J call TRBJ2-7; tentatively, D is TRBD1 or TRBD2 (5 bases each). The germline V gene encodes CDR1 SGHRS and CDR2 YFSETQ. The V end lost 4 bases, the J end lost 2 bases, and 13 bases lay between the germline ends. The CDR3 runs to 14 residues. CDR3 nucleotides: TGCGCCAGCAGCGAGGGGTTCCTTCCCTACGAGCAGTACTTC. Its translation is CASSEGFLPYEQYF.

V is TRBV28 and J is TRBJ1-1; no reliable D call. This CDR3 comprises 17 residues. The V gene's germline CDR1 is MDHEN and CDR2 SYDVKM. The ends were cut back, 1 base at V and 0 bases at J, with 15 bases in the middle. The CDR3 coding sequence is TGTGCCAGCAGTTTATACTTCTCGGACGGAGTGAACACTGAAGCTTTCTTT. This encodes CASSLYFSDGVNTEAFF.

This clone was picked up a small number of times. The V and J genes are TRBV27 and TRBJ2-7; D gene uncertain. V was clipped by 6 bases and J by 0 bases, with 6 bases between them. Germline values: CDR1 MNHEY, CDR2 SMNVEV (reference sequence). The CDR3 runs to 12 residues. The CDR3: CASRSVSYEQYF. The CDR3 DNA is TGTGCCAGCAGGAGCGTCTCCTACGAGCAGTACTTC.

The chain has TRBV6-5 and TRBJ1-2, with D unresolved. Trimming removed 6 bases at V and 7 bases at J, with 12 bases between. Germline CDR1 is MNHEY and CDR2 is SVGAGI. This CDR3 contains 12 residues. CDR3 residues: CASRLPEGGYTF. CDR3 in DNA: TGTGCCAGCAGATTGCCAGAGGGTGGCTACACCTTC.

The chain links TRBV6-1 to TRBJ1-2, with 7 bases identical to TRBD1. After removal of 7 bases from V and 1 base from J, the junction contained 9 bases not matched to a gene. The CDR3 is made up of 15 amino acids. CDR1 is MNHNS, CDR2 SASEGT, per germline. CDR3 residues: CASTNPGQLNYGYTF. The CDR3 DNA sequence: TGTGCCAGCACTAACCCGGGACAGCTTAACTATGGCTACACCTTC.

This chain connects TRBV28 to TRBJ2-1; 9 bases map to TRBD2. This CDR3 spans 17 amino acids. The germline CDR1 and CDR2 sequences are MDHEN and SYDVKM. J was trimmed by 10 bases and V by 5 bases; bases with no gene match: 18. CDR3 DNA: TGTGCCAGCAGTCCCCCATTAGCGGGAGAGGGTACTAACGAGCAGTTCTTC. Translating it yields CASSPPLAGEGTNEQFF.

J is TRBJ2-7 and V is TRBV29-1; 9 nucleotides match TRBD1. Germline V gene sequence: CDR1 SQVTM, CDR2 ANQGSEA. Unmatched junction bases numbered 12, after V lost 3 bases and J lost 3 bases. The CDR3 runs 16 residues. The CDR3 DNA is TGCAGCGTTGAGGGGGACAGGGAAAATTCCCGCTACGAGCAGTACTTC. Protein product: CSVEGDRENSRYEQYF.

The V call is TRBV5-1, the J call TRBJ2-3; D uncertain. Germline V gene data show CDR1 as SGHRS and CDR2 as YFSETQ. The CDR3 totals 18 residues. The ends were cut back, 0 bases at V and 0 bases at J, with 17 bases in the middle. CDR3 sequence reads: CASSLERRSASSTDTQYF. The CDR3 DNA follows: TGCGCCAGCAGCTTGGAACGGAGATCAGCCTCTAGCACAGATACGCAGTATTTT.

The rearrangement uses TRBV21-1 and TRBJ2-2; TRBD2, the D gene given by the table, was not confirmed from the DNA. TRBV21-1 is flagged as a pseudogene. The CDR3 is 18 amino acids. The CDR3 reads CASSKNGPSGWNTGELFF. The CDR3 DNA is TGTGCCAGCAGCAAAAATGGACCTAGCGGCTGGAACACCGGGGAGCTGTTTTTT.

The V gene is TRBV29-1, the J gene TRBJ2-5; D possibly corresponds to TRBD1 (6 bases). The V end was cut by 5 bases, the J end by 4 bases, with 20 bases between. This CDR3 is built from 15 residues. The germline CDR1 and CDR2 sequences are SQVTM and ANQGSEA. The CDR3, as DNA: TGCAGCGTTCCCCCCGCCGGTCCAGGGGTAGAGACCCAGTACTTC. Protein sequence: CSVPPAGPGVETQYF.

This chain joins TRBV5-4 and TRBJ1-1, with a weak D call TRBD1 (5 bases). V lost 4 bases to trimming and J lost 4 bases, with 14 bases between them. The CDR3 runs to 14 residues. Looked up from germline, CDR1 is SGHNT and CDR2 is YYREEE (reference sequence). CDR3 bases: TGTGCCAGCAGCCAGCGGGACCGACGCACTGAAGCTTTCTTT. Residues: CASSQRDRRTEAFF.

The chain employs TRBV4-1 and TRBJ1-5; D might be TRBD1 (5 bases). Between the trimmed V and J ends, which lost 0 bases and 7 bases, there was a span of 13 bases. CDR1 and CDR2 from the germline V gene are MGHRA and YSYEKL. The CDR3 is 15 amino acids. CDR3 bases: TGCGCCAGCAGCCAAGACCTCCAGGGTAGGCAGCCCCAGCATTTT. Its protein product is CASSQDLQGRQPQHF.

Only a few counts were recorded for this clone. The chain recombines TRBV4-2 with TRBJ1-2; 9 nucleotides match TRBD1. This CDR3 comprises 14 residues. Losses at the gene ends were 5 bases for V and 5 bases for J; bases not matched to a gene: 6. Germline V gene lookup returns CDR1 LGHNA and CDR2 YNFKEQ. CDR3 sequence reads: CASSDRDRVYGYTF. The CDR3 coding sequence is TGTGCCAGCAGCGACCGGGACAGGGTATATGGCTACACCTTC.

The chain employs TRBV11-2 and TRBJ1-5; unclear D gene. The CDR3 totals 14 residues. Trimming pared 3 bases from V and 6 bases from J, leaving 12 bases between. CDR1 is SGHAT, CDR2 FQNNGV, per germline. The CDR3 here is CASSFSYGSQPQHF. CDR3 DNA sequence: TGTGCCAGCAGCTTTAGTTACGGGAGTCAGCCCCAGCATTTT. The entire variable domain, with the rest obtained from reference TRBV11-2 and TRBJ1-5, is as follows: EAGVAQSPRYKIIEKRQSVAFWCNPISGHATLYWYQQILGQGPKLLIQFQNNGVVDDSQLPKDRFSAERLKGVDSTLKIQPAKLEDSAVYLCASSFSYGSQPQHFGDGTRLSIL.

J is TRBJ1-1 and V is TRBV5-4; TRBD1 is a possible D gene (5 bases). Germline-derived CDR1 and CDR2 are SGHNT and YYREEE (reference sequence). The CDR3 runs to 15 residues. The V end lost 7 bases, the J end lost 0 bases, and 16 bases lay between the germline ends. The CDR3 sequence is CASADPTGMNTEAFF. CDR3 sequence (DNA): TGTGCCAGCGCCGATCCCACAGGAATGAACACTGAAGCTTTCTTT. The complete variable domain, with remaining parts taken from reference TRBV5-4 and TRBJ1-1, reads ETGVTQSPTHLIKTRGQQVTLRCSSQSGHNTVSWYQQALGQGPQFIFQYYREEENGRGNFPPRFSGLQFPNYSSELNVNALELDDSALYLCASADPTGMNTEAFFGQGTRLTVV.